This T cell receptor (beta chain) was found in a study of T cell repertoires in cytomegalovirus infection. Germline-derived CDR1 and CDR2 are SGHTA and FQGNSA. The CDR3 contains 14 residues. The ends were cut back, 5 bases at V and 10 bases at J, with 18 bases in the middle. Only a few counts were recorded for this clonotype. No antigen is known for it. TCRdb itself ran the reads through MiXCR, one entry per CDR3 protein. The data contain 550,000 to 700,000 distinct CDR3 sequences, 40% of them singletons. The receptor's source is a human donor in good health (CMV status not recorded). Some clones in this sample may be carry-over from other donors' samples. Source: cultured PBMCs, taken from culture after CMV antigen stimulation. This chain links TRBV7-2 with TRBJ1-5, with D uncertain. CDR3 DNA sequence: TGTGCCAGCAGCAACAGCGGGATACCCCAACCCCAGCATTTT. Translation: CASSNSGIPQPQHF.